This T cell receptor beta chain derives from a study of PD-L1 blockade in urothelial cancer (dated by TCRdb to 2015 to 2018). Regarding the study in general: All patients started therapy at some point between 2014 and 2016 and received atezolizumab 1,200 mg intravenously every 3 weeks. Patients had an ECOG performance status of 0 or 1 and had received between 0 and 3 prior chemotherapy regimens. Some 30 patients had pretreatment blood TCR-seq, 24 had at least one posttreatment blood collection, and 24 had tumor TCR-seq. Durable clinical benefit was achieved by nine patients and was not achieved by 20 patients. Pretreatment tumor samples and matched peripheral blood, collected serially before and after atezolizumab treatment, underwent TCR sequencing. In the same patients who had TCR sequencing, pretreatment tumors also underwent whole exome sequencing and RNA sequencing. Blood samples were analyzed at 3 weeks after treatment start (second dose) and at 6 weeks after treatment start. A median of roughly 140,000 T cells and 80,000 to 95,000 unique TCRs was obtained from blood samples, and a median clonality of approximately 0.086 was observed. Durable clinical benefit was defined as progression-free survival longer than 6 months, and TCR features were also tested against progression-free and overall survival. About 90% of the roughly 29 patients were males with bladder-origin urothelial cancer, and about 60% of the 29 reported a prior smoking history. An exploratory multi-omic analysis was conducted of the somatic, immune and clinical correlates of response to PD-L1 blockade with atezolizumab in urothelial cancer. Study-wide conclusions, independent of this receptor: Because of the small sample size (n ≈ 29) and the many exploratory analyses performed, the results are intended to be regarded as hypothesis-generating. Patients with durable benefit showed greater expansion of tumor-associated TCR clones in peripheral blood 3 weeks after starting treatment (n ≈ 22, p = 0.022). A pretreatment peripheral blood TCR clonality below the median was linked to improved progression-free and overall survival.

A cohort of 25 to 35 patients with locally advanced or metastatic urothelial carcinoma, treated at Memorial Sloan Kettering on a trial protocol, was included. Peripheral blood mononuclear cells were collected pretreatment and during treatment, with between 1 and 8 total time points obtained per patient. The Qiagen DNeasy Blood extraction kit was used to purify genomic DNA from total PBMCs and from tumor samples. PBMCs were collected pretreatment and during treatment, and were isolated and stored as previously described. Synthetic TCR analog templates were spiked into each PCR to estimate absolute template abundance from read counts. Using the immunoSEQ assay, TCRbeta CDR3 regions were amplified from genomic DNA with bias-controlled V and J gene primers. Sequencing of rearranged TCRbeta segments was performed at approximately 20X coverage. The published analysis was carried out like this. Sequencing errors were corrected by clustering, and CDR3s were annotated against IMGT so that V, D and J genes could be assigned. Only productive TCRbeta rearrangements were used in downstream analyses, excluding out-of-frame or stop-codon sequences. Clonality was computed as one minus Shannon entropy normalized by the log of the number of unique productive sequences. Fisher's exact test with Benjamini-Hochberg correction, using a cutoff of adjusted p below 0.01, was how clones that differed between time points or between blood and tumor were identified. Not all clones reach the TCRdb copy of this immuneACCESS table, which keeps in-frame sequences only. Checked studies attribute under half of the gap to unresolved V genes and leave the rest unexplained. V and J calls and clone size are given by that table; D and trimming were obtained from the DNA. The sample table contains about 88,000 clones; only one count was recorded for approximately 90% of them. The top ten hold around 10% of the sample.

This clone was detected only once. Its antigen target is currently unknown. No quality values exist for individual bases; no much larger clone is one base distant. Inclusive of the bounding cysteine and phenylalanine, the CDR3 is 11 residues long. The only DNA kept is the CDR3, 33 bases in frame from the first base. At the junction V is shortened by 6 bases and J by 3 bases, with 9 bases in between. The CDR1 and CDR2 encoded by the germline V gene (reference sequence) are DFQATT and SNEGSKA. The sample here was PBMCs, taken around atezolizumab (anti-PD-L1) treatment. This TCR derives from a man in his fifties or sixties with urothelial cancer. This receptor chain uses TRBV20-1 and TRBJ2-7; TRBD1 might be the D gene, on 5 matching bases. The sequenced DNA: TGCAGTGCCGACAGCAACTACGAGCAGTACTTC. Translated, this is CSADSNYEQYF.